One sample yielded the 15 T cell receptor beta chains listed below, sequenced in a study of CD8 T cells in Susac syndrome (dated by TCRdb to the late 2010s). Libraries were built with the immunoSEQ multiplex PCR assay. RNA was extracted using the RNeasy kit, and roughly 0.5 to 1 ug of the RNA was reverse transcribed with random hexamers. The public sequencing data were trimmed at Q25 with fastp and processed into clonotypes with MiXCR by TCRdb, which kept only in-frame beta chains. CDR3 protein duplicates are merged, each entry listing the most common genes and DNA. The sample table records around 180,000 distinct CDR3 sequences; around 93% of these occur just once. Of the sample, around 0.1% falls within the top ten clones. Sequencing was carried out using CD4+ T cells from PBMCs. The receptors were sampled from a human donor with multiple sclerosis.

The chain links TRBV11-2 to TRBJ2-1; TRBD1 might be the D (6 bases). CDR1 and CDR2 (germline): SGHAT, FQNNGV. The CDR3 has 16 residues. Trimming shortened V by 4 bases and J by 2 bases, and 15 bases separated the two germline ends. CDR3 residues: CASSSPLAGAYNEQFF. In DNA form, the CDR3 reads TGTGCCAGCAGCTCGCCCCTAGCAGGGGCCTACAATGAGCAGTTCTTC.

The chain couples TRBV14 to TRBJ2-5; D remains ambiguous. Per germline, CDR1 SGHDN and CDR2 FVKESK. The CDR3 spans 14 residues. V was clipped by 1 base and J by 1 base, with 7 bases between them. The CDR3 spells CASSQANIQETQYF. The CDR3 DNA reads as TGTGCCAGCAGCCAAGCCAACATCCAAGAGACCCAGTACTTC.

The chain is built from TRBV30 and TRBJ2-5; 7 bases match TRBD1. The V gene end was trimmed by 4 bases and the J gene end by 4 bases; junction bases not matched to a gene: 12. The CDR3 contains 15 residues. The germline V gene encodes CDR1 GTSNPN and CDR2 SVGIG (reference sequence). The CDR3 coding sequence is TGTGCCTGGACCCCAGGACAGGCCCCCGGAGAGACCCAGTACTTC. It encodes CAWTPGQAPGETQYF.

The chain combines TRBV2 with TRBJ2-1; D is unclear. The CDR3 loop spans 14 amino acids. Germline CDR1 SNHLY, CDR2 FYNNEI. The V and J ends lost 6 bases and 0 bases respectively, with 9 bases between them. The CDR3 DNA follows: TGTGCCAGCAGCACTACGAGCTCCTACAATGAGCAGTTCTTC. Translation: CASSTTSSYNEQFF.

This clonotype was detected a few times. The J gene is TRBJ1-6, the V gene TRBV7-3; D gene ambiguous. Trimming took 2 bases from V and 9 from J, leaving 8 bases between them. The germline V gene has CDR1 SGHTA and CDR2 FQGTGA. The CDR3 runs to 13 residues. CDR3 in amino acids: CASSLQDGSPLHF. The CDR3 DNA sequence: TGTGCCAGCAGCTTACAGGATGGTTCACCCCTCCACTTT.

The chain has TRBV3-1 and TRBJ1-1; maybe TRBD1 (6 bases). The CDR3 contains 14 residues. The germline CDR1 and CDR2 sequences are LGHDT and YNNKEL (reference sequence). V was shortened by 4 bases and J by 5 bases, with 14 bases between the two germline ends. CDR3 nucleotides: TGTGCCAGCAGCCCGAACGCAGGGGCTACTGAAGCTTTCTTT. It codes for CASSPNAGATEAFF. The full variable domain, in which reference TRBV3-1 and TRBJ1-1 provide the parts outside the CDR3, is DTAVSQTPKYLVTQMGNDKSIKCEQNLGHDTMYWYKQDSKKFLKIMFSYNNKELIINETVPNRFSPKSPDKAHLNLHINSLELGDSAVYFCASSPNAGATEAFFGQGTRLTVV.

J is TRBJ2-7 and V is TRBV29-1, with D perhaps TRBD2 (6 bases). Trimming stripped 6 bases from V and 6 bases from J, with 18 bases between. From germline, CDR1 is SQVTM and CDR2 ANQGSEA. CDR3 length: 13 amino acids. The CDR3 is CSVRRGEGSEQYF. CDR3 in DNA: TGCAGCGTCCGGAGGGGCGAGGGGAGCGAGCAGTACTTC.

J is TRBJ1-2 and V is TRBV20-1; a possible D gene is TRBD1 (5 bases). V was clipped by 6 bases and J by 3 bases, with 11 bases between them. The CDR3 is 12 residues long. Germline V gives CDR1 DFQATT, CDR2 SNEGSKA (reference sequence). CDR3 amino acids: CSAERGDYGYTF. The CDR3 DNA reads TGCAGTGCCGAGAGAGGGGACTATGGCTACACCTTC.

The J gene is TRBJ1-6, the V gene TRBV14; D not resolved. Germline V gives CDR1 SGHDN, CDR2 FVKESK. The CDR3 is made up of 13 amino acids. V was clipped by 1 base and J by 10 bases, with 8 bases between them. This CDR3 reads CASSQVIGSPLHF. The CDR3 nucleotides are TGTGCCAGCAGCCAAGTGATAGGGTCACCCCTCCACTTT.

The chain combines TRBV20-1 with TRBJ2-7, with 13 bases that match TRBD2. Looked up from germline, CDR1 is DFQATT and CDR2 is SNEGSKA (reference sequence). The CDR3 totals 16 residues. V shed 5 bases, J shed 3 bases, and the junction held 10 bases outside the gene matches. The CDR3 DNA reads TGCAGTGCTTCACCGGGACTAGCGGGACCTTACTACGAGCAGTACTTC. Translated: CSASPGLAGPYYEQYF.

V usage is TRBV18 and J usage is TRBJ2-3, with TRBD1 identical over 12 bases. CDR3 length: 17 residues. J lost 5 bases, V lost 4 bases, and 10 bases had no gene match. From germline, CDR1 is KGHSH and CDR2 LQKENI. CDR3 residues: CASSLSRDRGQKDTQYF. The DNA for the CDR3 is TGTGCCAGCTCACTTTCCCGGGACAGGGGGCAGAAAGATACGCAGTATTTT.

This chain connects TRBV6-1 to TRBJ2-1, with D maybe TRBD1 (5 bases). CDR1 and CDR2 from the germline V gene are MNHNS and SASEGT. The ends were cut back, 5 bases at V and 8 bases at J, with 16 bases in the middle. This CDR3 is built from 14 residues. CDR3 sequence: CASSRQTVGDEQFF. CDR3 coding DNA: TGTGCCAGCAGTCGACAGACTGTCGGCGATGAGCAGTTCTTC.

DNA for the CDR3: TGTGCCAGCAGTCCCCTGGCGGGGGCGCAAACCGGGGAGCTGTTTTTT. Amino acids: CASSPLAGAQTGELFF. This chain joins TRBV12-3 or TRBV12-4 and TRBJ2-2; possible D gene TRBD2, 7 bases. This CDR3 has 16 amino acids. The ends were cut back, 5 bases at V and 5 bases at J, with 18 bases in the middle.

V usage is TRBV29-1 and J usage is TRBJ2-7; 7 bases are a match to TRBD2. The CDR3 sequence is 14 residues long. Germline CDR1 reads SQVTM; CDR2 reads ANQGSEA. V dropped 1 base and J dropped 6; count of bases not matched to a gene: 9. For the CDR3, the DNA is TGCAGCGTTGAAGGGCCCCGCCGCGGGGGCGAGCAGTACTTC. Its translation: CSVEGPRRGGEQYF.

This chain links TRBV7-2 with TRBJ2-5, with a weak D call TRBD2 (7 bases). This CDR3 comprises 14 residues. CDR1 and CDR2 (germline): SGHTA, FQGNSA. Trimming cost V 3 bases and J 3 bases, with 11 bases left between them. CDR3: CASSFGGTKETQYF. CDR3 bases: TGTGCCAGCAGCTTCGGGGGGACAAAAGAGACCCAGTACTTC. The complete variable domain, with remaining parts taken from reference TRBV7-2 and TRBJ2-5, reads GAGVSQSPSNKVTEKGKDVELRCDPISGHTALYWYRQSLGQGLEFLIYFQGNSAPDKSGLPSDRFSAERTGGSVSTLTIQRTQQEDSAVYLCASSFGGTKETQYFGPGTRLLVL.